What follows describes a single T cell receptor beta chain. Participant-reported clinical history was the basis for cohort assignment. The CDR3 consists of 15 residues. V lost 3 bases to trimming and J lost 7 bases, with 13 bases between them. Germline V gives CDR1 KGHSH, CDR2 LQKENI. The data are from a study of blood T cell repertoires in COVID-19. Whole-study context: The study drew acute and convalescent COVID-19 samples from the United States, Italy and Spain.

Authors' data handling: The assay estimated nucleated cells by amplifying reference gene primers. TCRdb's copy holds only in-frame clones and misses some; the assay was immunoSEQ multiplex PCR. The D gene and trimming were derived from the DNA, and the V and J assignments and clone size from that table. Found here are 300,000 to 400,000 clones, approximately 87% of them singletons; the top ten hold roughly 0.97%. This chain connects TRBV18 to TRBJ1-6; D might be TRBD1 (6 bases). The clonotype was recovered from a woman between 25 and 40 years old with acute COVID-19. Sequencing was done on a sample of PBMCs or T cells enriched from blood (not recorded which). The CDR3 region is CASSPTGLVNSPLHF. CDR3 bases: TGTGCCAGCTCACCGACAGGATTGGTCAATTCACCCCTCCACTTT.